This T cell receptor beta chain was recovered during a study of post-analysis software for immune sequencing data. Study observations and caveats: The five TRBV segments detected at higher frequency in patients than in controls included TRBV5-6, TRBV5-1 and TRBV20-1. Significantly lower normalized Chao1 diversity was found in patients with multiple sclerosis relative to controls.

In regard to this clonotype: No antigen is known for it.

Unique molecular identifiers had been added to the TCR beta cDNA libraries. Each CDR3 protein gets one entry after TCRdb re-called the PCR reads with MiXCR. This sample has roughly 620,000 distinct CDR3 sequences; roughly two fifths occur once, and the top ten carry around 1.7%. Looked up from germline, CDR1 is SGHRS and CDR2 is YFSETQ. This CDR3 spans 13 amino acids. The J segment lost 5 bases and the V segment lost 3 bases, leaving 3 bases of the junction unmatched. This receptor was obtained from a girl between 10 and 17 years old with multiple sclerosis. The material sequenced was blood. The chain couples TRBV5-1 to TRBJ1-2; 8 bases are a match to TRBD1. In DNA, the CDR3 is TGCGCCAGCAGCTATCAGGGGGCTTATGGCTACACCTTC. Translated: CASSYQGAYGYTF.